The entry that follows covers one TCR beta chain sequence. Its antigen is not known. This specimen belongs to a study of CD8 T cells in ankylosing spondylitis. 5'-RACE, quantitative and with molecular barcodes, yielded the TCR beta libraries. TCRdb redid the calling of the 5' RACE reads with MiXCR, one entry per CDR3 protein. Here the sample spans 470,000 or so distinct CDR3 sequences, approximately 26% being singletons. General observations from the study: Reportedly, matched ankylosing spondylitis synovial fluid was significantly enriched for disease-linked clones. There was a TCR beta motif, made of fewer than 10 highly homologous variants, that appeared characteristic of ankylosing spondylitis blood. There were earlier reports of some motif variants in reactive arthritis synovial fluid and blood. Researchers report that disease-linked clones proved CD8+ and relatively rare in peripheral blood.

V lost 0 bases and J lost 3; bases outside the gene matches: 8. CDR1 is SGHRS, CDR2 YFSETQ, per germline. The CDR3 extends over 16 amino acids. This chain connects TRBV5-1 to TRBJ2-7; 8 nucleotides line up with TRBD2. The sequenced sample consisted of blood, either unsorted or a sorted T cell fraction (not recorded which). The sequence derives from a male donor with ankylosing spondylitis. CDR3 sequence (DNA): TGCGCCAGCAGCTTGGGGGCTAGCGGGTCACTCTACGAGCAGTACTTC. It translates to CASSLGASGSLYEQYF.